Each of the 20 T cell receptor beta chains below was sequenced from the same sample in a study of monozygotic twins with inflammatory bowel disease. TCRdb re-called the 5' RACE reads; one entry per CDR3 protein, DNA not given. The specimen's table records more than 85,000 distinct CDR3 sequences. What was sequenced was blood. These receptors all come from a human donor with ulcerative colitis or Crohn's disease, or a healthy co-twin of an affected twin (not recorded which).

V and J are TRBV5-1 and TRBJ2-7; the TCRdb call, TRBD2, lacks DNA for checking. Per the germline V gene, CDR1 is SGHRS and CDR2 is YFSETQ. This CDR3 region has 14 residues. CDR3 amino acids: CASSRLADNYEQYF.

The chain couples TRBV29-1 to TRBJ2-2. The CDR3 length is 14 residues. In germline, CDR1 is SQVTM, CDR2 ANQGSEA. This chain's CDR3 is CSVEETRNTGELFF.

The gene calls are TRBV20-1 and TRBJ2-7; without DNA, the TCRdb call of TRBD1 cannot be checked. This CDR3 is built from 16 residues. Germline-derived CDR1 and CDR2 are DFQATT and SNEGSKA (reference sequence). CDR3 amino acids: CSAPKTGADRGYEQYF.

The CDR3 sequence: CASKYFGLAEQETQYF. This rearrangement joins TRBV27 to TRBJ2-5; TCRdb returns TRBD2, unconfirmable since there is no DNA. The CDR3 consists of 16 residues. Germline-derived CDR1 and CDR2 are MNHEY and SMNVEV (reference sequence).

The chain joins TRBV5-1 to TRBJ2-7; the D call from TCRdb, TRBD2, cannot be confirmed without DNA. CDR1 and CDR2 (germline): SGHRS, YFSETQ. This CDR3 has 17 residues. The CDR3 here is CASSFFSAPVVTYEQYF.

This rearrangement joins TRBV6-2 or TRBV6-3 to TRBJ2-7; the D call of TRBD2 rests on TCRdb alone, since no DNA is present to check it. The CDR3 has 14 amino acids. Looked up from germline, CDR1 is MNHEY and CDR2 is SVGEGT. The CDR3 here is CASGEYWPTYEQYF.

CDR3 protein: CASSRKGTVAYEQYF. The chain links TRBV7-2 to TRBJ2-7; absent DNA, TCRdb's TRBD1 call cannot be checked. Germline V gene data show CDR1 as SGHTA and CDR2 as FQGNSA. The CDR3 is 15 amino acids.

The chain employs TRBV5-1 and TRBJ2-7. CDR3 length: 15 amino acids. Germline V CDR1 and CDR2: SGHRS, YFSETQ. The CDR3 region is CASSLGSGYSYEQYF.

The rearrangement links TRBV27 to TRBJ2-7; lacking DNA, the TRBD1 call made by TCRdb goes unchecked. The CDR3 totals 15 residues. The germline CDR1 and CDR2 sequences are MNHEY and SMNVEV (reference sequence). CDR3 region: CASRLSGTGSGGQYF.

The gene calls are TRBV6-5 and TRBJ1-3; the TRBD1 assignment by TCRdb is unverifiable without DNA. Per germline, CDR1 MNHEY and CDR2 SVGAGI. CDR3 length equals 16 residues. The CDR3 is CASRLLGQARGNTIYF.

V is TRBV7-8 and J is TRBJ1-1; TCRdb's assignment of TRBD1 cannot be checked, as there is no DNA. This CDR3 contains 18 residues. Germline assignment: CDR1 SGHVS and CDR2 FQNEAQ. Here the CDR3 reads CASSFNPISGAMNTEAFF. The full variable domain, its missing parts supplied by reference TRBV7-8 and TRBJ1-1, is GAGVSQSPRYKVAKRGQDVALRCDPISGHVSLFWYQQALGQGPEFLTYFQNEAQLDKSGLPSDRFFAERPEGSVSTLKIQRTQQEDSAVYLCASSFNPISGAMNTEAFFGQGTRLTVV.

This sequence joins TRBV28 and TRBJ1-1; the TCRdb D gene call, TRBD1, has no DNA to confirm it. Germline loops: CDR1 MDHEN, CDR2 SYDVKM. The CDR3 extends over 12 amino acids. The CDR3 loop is CASSVQGSEAFF.

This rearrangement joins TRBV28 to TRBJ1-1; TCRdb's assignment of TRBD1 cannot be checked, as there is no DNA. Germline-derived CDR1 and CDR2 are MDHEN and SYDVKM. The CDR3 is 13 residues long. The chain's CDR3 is CATTGVANTEAFF. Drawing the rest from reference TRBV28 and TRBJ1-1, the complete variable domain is DVKVTQSSRYLVKRTGEKVFLECVQDMDHENMFWYRQDPGLGLRLIYFSYDVKMKEKGDIPEGYSVSREKKERFSLILESASTNQTSMYLCATTGVANTEAFFGQGTRLTVV.

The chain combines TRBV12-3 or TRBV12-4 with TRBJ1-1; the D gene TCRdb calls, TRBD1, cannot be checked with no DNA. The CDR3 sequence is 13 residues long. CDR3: CASSGTEDTEAFF.

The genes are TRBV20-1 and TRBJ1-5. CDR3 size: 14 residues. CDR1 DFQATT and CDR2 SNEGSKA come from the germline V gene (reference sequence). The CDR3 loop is CSAPISGSNQPQHF.

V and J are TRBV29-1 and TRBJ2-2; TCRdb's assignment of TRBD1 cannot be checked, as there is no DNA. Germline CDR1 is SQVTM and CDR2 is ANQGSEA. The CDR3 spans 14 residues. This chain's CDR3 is CSAARGSYTGELFF.

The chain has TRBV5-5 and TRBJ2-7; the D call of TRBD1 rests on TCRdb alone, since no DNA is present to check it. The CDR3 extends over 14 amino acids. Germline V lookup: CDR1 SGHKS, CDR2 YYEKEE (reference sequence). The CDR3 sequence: CASSPNPTGAEQYF.

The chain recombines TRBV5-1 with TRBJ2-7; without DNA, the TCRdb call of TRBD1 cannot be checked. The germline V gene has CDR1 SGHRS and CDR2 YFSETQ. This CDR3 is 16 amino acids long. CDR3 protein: CASSLVTGRSSYEQYF.

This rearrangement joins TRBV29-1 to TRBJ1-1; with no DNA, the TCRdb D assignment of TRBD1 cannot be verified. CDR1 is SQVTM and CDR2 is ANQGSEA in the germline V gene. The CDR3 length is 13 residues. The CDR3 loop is CSVDQGKNTEAFF.

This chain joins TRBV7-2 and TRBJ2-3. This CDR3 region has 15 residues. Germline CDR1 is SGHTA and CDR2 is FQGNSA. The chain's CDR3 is CASSPYMIKTDTQYF.